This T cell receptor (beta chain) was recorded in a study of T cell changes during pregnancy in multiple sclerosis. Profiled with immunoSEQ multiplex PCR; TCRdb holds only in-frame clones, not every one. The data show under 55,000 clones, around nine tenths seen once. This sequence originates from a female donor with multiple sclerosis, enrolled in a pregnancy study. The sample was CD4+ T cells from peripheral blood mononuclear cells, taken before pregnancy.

The CDR3 coding sequence is TGTGCCAGCAGCCAAGACAGGGAACCGGGCGAAAAACTGTTTTTT. It codes for CASSQDREPGEKLFF. V usage is TRBV7-8 and J usage is TRBJ1-4, with 7 bases identical to TRBD1. The CDR3 has 15 residues. The V segment lost 5 bases and the J segment 8 bases; nucleotides outside the gene matches: 11. CDR1 and CDR2 from the germline V gene are SGHVS and FQNEAQ. Full variable domain (rest looked up from reference TRBV7-8 and TRBJ1-4): GAGVSQSPRYKVAKRGQDVALRCDPISGHVSLFWYQQALGQGPEFLTYFQNEAQLDKSGLPSDRFFAERPEGSVSTLKIQRTQQEDSAVYLCASSQDREPGEKLFFGSGTQLSVL.